These 23 T cell receptor beta chains share one sample of origin, sequenced in a study of PD-L1 blockade in urothelial cancer. Assay used: immunoSEQ multiplex PCR; TCRdb lists only in-frame clones, some missing. This sample carries 85,000 to 90,000 clones, about 84% of them seen once, and the ten largest clones take around an eighth. Time point: pretreatment peripheral blood. The sample here was PBMCs, taken around atezolizumab (anti-PD-L1) treatment. The receptors originated from a man aged 60 to 75 with urothelial cancer.

The sample holds many counts of this clone. The genes are TRBV28 and TRBJ2-5; D is unresolved. The CDR3 runs 12 residues. The germline gives CDR1 MDHEN, CDR2 SYDVKM. V shed 4 bases and J shed 4 bases, with 7 bases lying between them. CDR3 coding DNA: TGTGCCAGCAGTTCAGGTCCAGAGACCCAGTACTTC. It encodes CASSSGPETQYF.

The V gene is TRBV5-6, the J gene TRBJ2-1, with 7 bases lining up with TRBD2. The CDR3 spans 14 residues. Germline CDR1 reads SGHDT; CDR2 reads YYEEEE. V trimming: 0 bases; J trimming: 7 bases; junction bases outside the gene matches: 4. CDR3 sequence reads: CASSLDRTRNEQFF. The CDR3 DNA reads as TGTGCCAGCAGCTTGGATCGGACTAGAAATGAGCAGTTCTTC.

CDR3 sequence reads: CASGPFLAGVETQYF. Written as DNA, the CDR3 is TGTGCCAGCGGACCCTTCCTAGCGGGGGTTGAGACCCAGTACTTC. The rearrangement joins TRBV5-4 to TRBJ2-5; 10 bases match TRBD2. The CDR3 is 15 residues long. Germline V CDR1 and CDR2: SGHNT, YYREEE (reference sequence). J lost 5 bases, V lost 7 bases, and 11 bases had no gene match.

V and J are TRBV5-1 and TRBJ2-1; 10 bases line up with TRBD2. Germline CDR1 reads SGHRS; CDR2 reads YFSETQ. V lost 0 bases to trimming and J lost 8 bases; unmatched junction nucleotides: 8. The CDR3 covers 16 residues. CDR3 bases: TGCGCCAGCAGCTTGGGGCTAGCGGGGGCCCCGGATGAGCAGTTCTTC. Amino acids: CASSLGLAGAPDEQFF. Together with reference TRBV5-1 and TRBJ2-1, the CDR3 gives the full variable domain: KAGVTQTPRYLIKTRGQQVTLSCSPISGHRSVSWYQQTPGQGLQFLFEYFSETQRNKGNFPGRFSGRQFSNSRSEMNVSTLELGDSALYLCASSLGLAGAPDEQFFGPGTRLTVL.

The chain links TRBV11-2 to TRBJ2-1; no clear D gene. V gave up 5 bases and J gave up 12 bases, with 20 bases separating them. There are 14 residues in the CDR3. The V gene's germline CDR1 is SGHAT and CDR2 FQNNGV. In DNA, the CDR3 is TGTGCCAGCAGCCCAGGCCCCTTCGGCGCTGGGCAGTTCTTC. Residues: CASSPGPFGAGQFF.

The chain is built from TRBV9 and TRBJ2-3; TRBD1 matches at 8 bases. V lost 3 bases and J lost 1; bases outside the gene matches: 4. The germline gives CDR1 SGDLS, CDR2 YYNGEE. There are 15 residues in the CDR3. Here the CDR3 reads CASSAQTGGTDTQYF. The DNA of the CDR3 is TGTGCCAGCAGCGCACAGACAGGGGGCACAGATACGCAGTATTTT.

J is TRBJ1-5 and V is TRBV7-6; no reliable D call. CDR3 length: 17 amino acids. V dropped 2 bases and J dropped 0 bases, with 14 bases sitting between them. Germline V gene lookup returns CDR1 SGHVS and CDR2 FNYEAQ. The CDR3 DNA follows: TGTGCCAGCAGCTTAAGTTCCACAGCCTATAGCAATCAGCCCCAGCATTTT. Translated, it gives CASSLSSTAYSNQPQHF.

The chain carries TRBV9 and TRBJ2-1, with D possibly being TRBD2 (6 bases). This CDR3 has 18 amino acids. V lost 3 bases, J lost 7 bases, and 26 bases lay in between. Germline CDR1 SGDLS, CDR2 YYNGEE. Written as DNA, the CDR3 is TGTGCCAGCAGCGAGAGAGGGGCCGGGCGGGGCGGAGGGAATGAGCAGTTCTTC. Protein: CASSERGAGRGGGNEQFF.

The count of this clone is one. This chain connects TRBV7-3 to TRBJ2-3; 8 bases line up with TRBD2. The germline V gene encodes CDR1 SGHTA and CDR2 FQGTGA. The length of the CDR3 is 16 residues. V lost 2 bases and J lost 0; bases outside the gene matches: 4. DNA of the CDR3: TGTGCCAGCAGCTTACTAGTAGCGGGGAGCACAGATACGCAGTATTTT. This codes for CASSLLVAGSTDTQYF.

This clone was seen just once. The junction departs from germline at one end; a sequencing error may be responsible. The rearrangement joins TRBV27 to TRBJ1-5; D may be TRBD1 (6 bases). The CDR3 consists of 15 residues. CDR1 is MNHEY, CDR2 SMNVEV, per germline (reference sequence). The CDR3 spells CASSLSWGGNQPQHF. The CDR3 DNA reads as TGTGCCAGCAGTTTATCCTGGGGGGGCAACCAGCCCCAGCATTTT.

V usage is TRBV10-3 and J usage is TRBJ2-3; D unclear. The CDR3 extends over 14 amino acids. Trimming took 2 bases from V and 6 from J, leaving 12 bases between them. Germline loops: CDR1 ENHRY, CDR2 SYGVKD. The CDR3 DNA reads TGTGCCATCAGTGAGCACCGGGTGGAGGATACGCAGTATTTT. Amino acids: CAISEHRVEDTQYF.

This clone showed up just once. The chain has TRBV18 and TRBJ1-5; D not certain. V lost 5 bases to trimming and J lost 4 bases, with 6 bases between them. The CDR3 spans 12 residues. Looked up from germline, CDR1 is KGHSH and CDR2 is LQKENI. CDR3 region: CASSSTNQPQHF. CDR3 DNA sequence: TGTGCCAGCTCATCTACTAATCAGCCCCAGCATTTT.

The chain recombines TRBV10-3 with TRBJ1-1; D is uncertain. Per germline, CDR1 ENHRY and CDR2 SYGVKD. This CDR3 is built from 15 residues. Trimming shortened V by 4 bases and J by 0 bases, and 12 bases separated the two germline ends. The CDR3 here is CAISGLALMNTEAFF. DNA of the CDR3: TGTGCCATCAGTGGCCTTGCACTGATGAACACTGAAGCTTTCTTT.

The V and J genes are TRBV29-1 and TRBJ1-5; 8 bases align to TRBD1. Per the germline V gene, CDR1 is SQVTM and CDR2 is ANQGSEA. There are 19 residues in the CDR3. V dropped 0 bases and J dropped 6; count of bases not matched to a gene: 19. CDR3 in DNA: TGCAGCGTTGAAGAGGTCCCATGGACAGGGCTCTTCTCAGTTCAGCCCCAGCATTTT. Protein product: CSVEEVPWTGLFSVQPQHF.

The chain joins TRBV7-8 to TRBJ2-7; 8 bases are shared with TRBD1. Looked up from germline, CDR1 is SGHVS and CDR2 is FQNEAQ. V trimming: 1 base; J trimming: 4 bases; junction bases outside the gene matches: 6. The CDR3 runs to 15 residues. The CDR3 sequence: CASSLEQGVFYEQYF. CDR3 nucleotides: TGTGCCAGCAGCTTAGAACAGGGGGTTTTTTACGAGCAGTACTTC.

The V call is TRBV2, the J call TRBJ1-2; D might be TRBD1 (6 bases). Looked up from germline, CDR1 is SNHLY and CDR2 is FYNNEI. This CDR3 has 13 residues. V was clipped by 7 bases and J by 8 bases, with 17 bases between them. In DNA, the CDR3 is TGTGCCAGCATCGGGACATCAGAGGGAGGCTACACCTTC. This sequence encodes CASIGTSEGGYTF.

The V gene is TRBV5-4, the J gene TRBJ2-5; weak D call: TRBD1 (5 bases). The V end lost 1 base, the J end lost 0 bases, and 10 bases lay between the germline ends. Germline CDR1 reads SGHNT; CDR2 reads YYREEE (reference sequence). The CDR3 totals 15 residues. CDR3 nucleotides: TGTGCCAGCAGCTTGTTGTCAGGGCACCAAGAGACCCAGTACTTC. Its protein product is CASSLLSGHQETQYF.

The rearrangement joins TRBV19 to TRBJ1-5, with D perhaps matching TRBD1 (6 bases). Trimming left V 10 bases short and J 6 bases short, with 28 bases between. CDR1 is LNHDA, CDR2 SQIVND, per germline (reference sequence). CDR3 length equals 17 residues. The chain's CDR3 is CATLTGQERIARQPQHF. The DNA of the CDR3 is TGTGCCACATTGACGGGACAAGAACGTATAGCACGTCAGCCCCAGCATTTT.

This clone appeared a few times. The chain links TRBV11-3 to TRBJ2-3; 7 bases are shared with TRBD2. CDR1 and CDR2 from the germline V gene are SGHNT and YENEEA. The CDR3 spans 14 residues. Trimming took 6 bases from V and 4 from J; bases not matched to a gene: 7. This chain's CDR3 is CASRGAGVADTQYF. The CDR3 bases are TGTGCCAGCAGGGGCGCGGGGGTGGCAGATACGCAGTATTTT.

The chain has TRBV28 and TRBJ2-7, with 7 bases aligning to TRBD2. Trimming took 6 bases from V and 0 from J; bases not matched to a gene: 11. Germline CDR1 and CDR2: MDHEN and SYDVKM. The CDR3 loop spans 16 amino acids. The CDR3 protein is CASSPVVAGLSYEQYF. The CDR3 nucleotides read TGTGCCAGCAGCCCCGTGGTAGCGGGTCTCTCCTACGAGCAGTACTTC.

This chain connects TRBV4-1 to TRBJ1-3; D is undetermined. This CDR3 has 16 amino acids. V lost 0 bases, J lost 0 bases, and 9 bases lay in between. CDR1 is MGHRA and CDR2 is YSYEKL in the germline V gene. This chain's CDR3 is CASSQESPGSGNTIYF. As DNA, the CDR3 is TGCGCCAGCAGCCAAGAGTCTCCGGGCTCTGGAAACACCATATATTTT.

A single count supports this clone. The DNA for the CDR3 is TGTGCCATCAGTGAGTACAGGGACAATCAGCCCCAGCATTTT. This translates into CAISEYRDNQPQHF. This rearrangement joins TRBV10-3 to TRBJ1-5, with D possibly being TRBD1 (6 bases). This CDR3 region has 14 residues. The V gene lost 1 base and the J gene lost 3 bases, with 7 bases spanning the gap. Germline V gene lookup returns CDR1 ENHRY and CDR2 SYGVKD.

The V call is TRBV27, the J call TRBJ1-1, with 7 bases lining up with TRBD1. This CDR3 spans 15 amino acids. Trimming at V came to 0 bases and at J to 3 bases, leaving 4 bases not matched to a gene. Germline values: CDR1 MNHEY, CDR2 SMNVEV (reference sequence). The CDR3 sequence is CASSLSGRGYTEAFF. CDR3 coding DNA: TGTGCCAGCAGTTTATCTGGCAGGGGGTACACTGAAGCTTTCTTT.